The next 5 T cell receptor beta chains were all read from a single sample in a study of blood T cell repertoires in COVID-19. Sequencing was performed with immunoSEQ multiplex PCR; in TCRdb, only in-frame clones are kept and a portion is missing. The sample lists roughly 15,000 clones; roughly 86% were seen once. Material for sequencing was peripheral blood. These receptors all stem from a human donor in a cohort sampled during active COVID-19.

The chain links TRBV9 to TRBJ2-2; 7 bases match TRBD2. Germline trimming cut 0 bases from V and 1 base from J; bases unmatched to any gene: 6. The CDR3 is made up of 17 amino acids. Looked up from germline, CDR1 is SGDLS and CDR2 is YYNGEE. The CDR3 DNA follows: TGTGCCAGCAGCGTAGCCCCGGGAGGAGAGAACACCGGGGAGCTGTTTTTT. Its protein is CASSVAPGGENTGELFF.

This chain uses TRBV7-2 with TRBJ1-4, with D unresolved. Germline CDR1 reads SGHTA; CDR2 reads FQGNSA. The CDR3 length is 14 residues. With 0 bases removed from V and 7 bases from J, the gap between germline ends came to 9 bases. The CDR3 sequence: CASSLAGFGEKLFF. Here the CDR3 DNA reads TGTGCCAGCAGCTTAGCGGGCTTCGGTGAAAAACTGTTTTTT.

The rearrangement links TRBV18 to TRBJ1-2; D remains unclear. Germline CDR1 and CDR2: KGHSH and LQKENI. This CDR3 region has 16 residues. V dropped 4 bases and J dropped 7 bases, with 22 bases sitting between them. In DNA form, the CDR3 reads TGTGCCAGCTCACAACAACAACGCGGAGACGTTGGTGGCTACACCTTC. The encoded protein is CASSQQQRGDVGGYTF.

The table lists this clone with a few counts. This chain uses TRBV6-2 or TRBV6-3 with TRBJ1-6; D call uncertain. V was cut by 2 bases and J by 6 bases, with 8 bases left in between. CDR1 MNHEY and CDR2 SVGEGT come from the germline V gene. CDR3 length: 14 residues. The CDR3 DNA reads TGTGCCAGCAGTTACAACACAGCTAATTCACCCCTCCACTTT. Translation gives CASSYNTANSPLHF.

This clone has a handful of counts. This rearrangement joins TRBV7-8 to TRBJ1-2; TRBD1 matches 9 bases. Germline V CDR1 and CDR2: SGHVS, FQNEAQ. The CDR3 is made up of 16 amino acids. Losses at the gene ends were 3 bases for V and 4 bases for J; bases not matched to a gene: 9. CDR3 bases: TGTGCCAGCAGCTTCGTACCTGGACAGGGGAGCTATGGCTACACCTTC. Translating gives CASSFVPGQGSYGYTF.